This T cell receptor beta chain was observed in a study of neurological immune-mediated disorders. Study overall: Among the approximately 34 patients with multiple sclerosis, some 31 were relapsing-remitting, while 3 were secondary progressive.

The unsorted libraries were prepared from 2 million PBMCs (stored at -80 C). The making of cDNA relied on 5'RACE with 10-nucleotide random UMIs. A single record per CDR3 protein comes from TCRdb applying MiXCR to the 5' RACE reads. The data contain around 70,000 distinct CDR3 sequences, around 4.8% of them singletons. Findings and caveats of the study: HTLV-1-associated myelopathy had the most TCR clonal expansion, while multiple sclerosis had the least, a level that fell below healthy controls.

Trimming cost V 3 bases and J 6 bases, with 18 bases left between them. The CDR3 extends over 14 amino acids. Per germline, CDR1 DFQATT and CDR2 SNEGSKA (reference sequence). The sample holds many counts of this clonotype. Its cognate antigen is unknown. What was sequenced was PBMCs. The TCR comes from a woman aged 70 to 79 with multiple sclerosis. The chain combines TRBV20-1 with TRBJ2-7, with D possibly being TRBD1 (6 bases). The CDR3 loop reads CSARHRDARGEQYF. DNA for the CDR3: TGCAGTGCTAGGCACAGGGATGCCCGGGGCGAGCAGTACTTC.